The T cell receptor (beta chain) described here comes from a study of T-cell reconstitution after alpha-beta-depleted transplantation in children. Germline V lookup: CDR1 DFQATT, CDR2 SNEGSKA (reference sequence). The V gene end was trimmed by 6 bases and the J gene end by 7 bases; junction bases not matched to a gene: 5. The CDR3 is made up of 14 amino acids. Unique molecular identifiers were incorporated during preparation of the TCRbeta library. From the PCR reads, TCRdb called clonotypes with MiXCR, one entry per CDR3 protein. The repertoire holds approximately 400,000 distinct CDR3 sequences, with approximately 11% as singletons. This clonotype was found a few times.

Material: PBMCs from the stem cell graft donor, obtained from the stem cell graft. The V call is TRBV20-1, the J call TRBJ2-1; 14 bases match TRBD2. This TCR came from a human donor who donated a stem cell graft to a child with acute myeloid leukemia. In DNA, the CDR3 is TGCAGTGCGACTAGCGGGGGGGCTAAAAATGAGCAGTTCTTC. This translates into CSATSGGAKNEQFF.